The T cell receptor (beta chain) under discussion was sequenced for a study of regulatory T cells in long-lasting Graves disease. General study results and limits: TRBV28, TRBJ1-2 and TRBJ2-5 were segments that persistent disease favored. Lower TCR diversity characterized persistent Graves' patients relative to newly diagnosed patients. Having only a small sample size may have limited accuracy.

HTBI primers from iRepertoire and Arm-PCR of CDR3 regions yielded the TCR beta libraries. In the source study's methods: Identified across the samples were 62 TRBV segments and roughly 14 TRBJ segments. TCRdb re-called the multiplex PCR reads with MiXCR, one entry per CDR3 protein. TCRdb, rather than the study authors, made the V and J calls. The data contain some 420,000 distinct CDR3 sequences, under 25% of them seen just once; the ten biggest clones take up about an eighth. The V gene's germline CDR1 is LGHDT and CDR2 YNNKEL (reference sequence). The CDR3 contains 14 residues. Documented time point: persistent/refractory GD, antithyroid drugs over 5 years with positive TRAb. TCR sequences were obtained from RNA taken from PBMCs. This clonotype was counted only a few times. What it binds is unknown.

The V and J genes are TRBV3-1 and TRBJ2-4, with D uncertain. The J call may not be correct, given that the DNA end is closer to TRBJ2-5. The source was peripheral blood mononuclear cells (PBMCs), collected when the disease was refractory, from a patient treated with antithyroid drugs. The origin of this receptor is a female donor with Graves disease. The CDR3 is CASSQVFNDETQYF. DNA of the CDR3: TGTGCCAGCAGCCAAGTGTTTAACGACGAGACCCAGTACTTC.